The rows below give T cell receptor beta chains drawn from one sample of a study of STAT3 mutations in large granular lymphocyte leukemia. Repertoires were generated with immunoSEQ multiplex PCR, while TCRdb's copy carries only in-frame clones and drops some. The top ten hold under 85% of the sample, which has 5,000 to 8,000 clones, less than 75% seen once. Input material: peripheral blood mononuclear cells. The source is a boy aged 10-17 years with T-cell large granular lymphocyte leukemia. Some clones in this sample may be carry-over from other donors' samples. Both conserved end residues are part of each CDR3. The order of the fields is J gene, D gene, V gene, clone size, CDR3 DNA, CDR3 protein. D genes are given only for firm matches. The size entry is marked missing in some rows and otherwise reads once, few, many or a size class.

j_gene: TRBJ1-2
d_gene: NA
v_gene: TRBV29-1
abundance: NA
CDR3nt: TGCAGCGTTGGAGAAGTTTATGGCTACACCTTC
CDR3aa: CSVGEVYGYTF

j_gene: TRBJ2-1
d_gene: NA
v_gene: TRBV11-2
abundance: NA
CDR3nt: TGTGCCAGCAGCTTAGAACGGGGGGCTCGGAATGAGCAGTTCTTC
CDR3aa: CASSLERGARNEQFF

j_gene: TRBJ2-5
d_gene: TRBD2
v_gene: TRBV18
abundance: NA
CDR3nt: TGTGCCAGCTCACCATCCGGGGTAGCGGGGCGCCAAGAGACCCAGTACTTC
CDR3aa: CASSPSGVAGRQETQYF

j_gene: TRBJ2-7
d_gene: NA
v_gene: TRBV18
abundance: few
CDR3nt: TGTGCCAGCTCACCACCCGCCCAGGGGCGGAACGAGCAGTACTTC
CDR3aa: CASSPPAQGRNEQYF

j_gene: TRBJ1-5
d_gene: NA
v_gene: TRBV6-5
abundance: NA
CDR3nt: TGTGCCAGCAGTTCTCAAAATAGCAATCAGCCCCAGCATTTT
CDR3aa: CASSSQNSNQPQHF

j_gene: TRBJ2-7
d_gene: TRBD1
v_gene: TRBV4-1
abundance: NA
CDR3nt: TGCGCCAGCAGCCAAGAGACTGCCGGGACAGGGAACTACGAGCAGTACTTC
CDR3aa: CASSQETAGTGNYEQYF

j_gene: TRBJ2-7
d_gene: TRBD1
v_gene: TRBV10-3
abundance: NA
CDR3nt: TGTGCCATCAGTGATACCGGACAGGGGGACTACGAGCAGTACTTC
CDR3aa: CAISDTGQGDYEQYF

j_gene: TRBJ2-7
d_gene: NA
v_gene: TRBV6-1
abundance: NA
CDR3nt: TGTGCCAGCAGTGAAACAGGATCTGTGTGGTACGAGCAGTACTTC
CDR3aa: CASSETGSVWYEQYF

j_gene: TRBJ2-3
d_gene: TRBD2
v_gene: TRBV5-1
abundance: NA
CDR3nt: TGCGCCAGCAGCCAGCGGGGGTTGGATACGCAGTATTTT
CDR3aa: CASSQRGLDTQYF

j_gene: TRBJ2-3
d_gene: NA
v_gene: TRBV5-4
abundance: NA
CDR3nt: TGTGCCAGCAGCTCAGCTTCGACTAGGGGTTTGGATACGCAGTATTTT
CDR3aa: CASSSASTRGLDTQYF

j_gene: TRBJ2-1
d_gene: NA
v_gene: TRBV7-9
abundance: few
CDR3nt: TGTGCCAGCAGCGATAGCCTTAGCTCCTACAATGAGCAGTTCTTC
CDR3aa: CASSDSLSSYNEQFF

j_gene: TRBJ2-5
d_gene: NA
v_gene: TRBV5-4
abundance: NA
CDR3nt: TGTGCCAGCAGCTTCCAAGAGACCCAGTACTTC
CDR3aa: CASSFQETQYF

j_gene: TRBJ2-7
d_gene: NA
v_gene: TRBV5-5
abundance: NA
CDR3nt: TGTGCCAGCAGCCAAGCTAGGGAGCAGTACTTC
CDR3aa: CASSQAREQYF

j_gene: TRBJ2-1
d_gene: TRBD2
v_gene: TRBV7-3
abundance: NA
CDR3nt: TGTGCCAGCAGCTCCCTAGCGGGCTCCTACAATGAGCAGTTCTTC
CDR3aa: CASSSLAGSYNEQFF

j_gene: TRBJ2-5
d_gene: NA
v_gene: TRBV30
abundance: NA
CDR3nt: TGTGCCTGGAGTATGGAGACCCAGTACTTC
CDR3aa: CAWSMETQYF

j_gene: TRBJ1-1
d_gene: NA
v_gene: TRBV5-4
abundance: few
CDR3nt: TGTGCCAGCAGCTTGGTTAGAGACACTGAAGCTTTCTTT
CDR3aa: CASSLVRDTEAFF

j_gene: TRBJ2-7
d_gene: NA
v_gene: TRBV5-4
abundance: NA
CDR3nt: TGTGCCAGCAGCCTCCCCGGGGGACACTACGAGCAGTACTTC
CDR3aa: CASSLPGGHYEQYF

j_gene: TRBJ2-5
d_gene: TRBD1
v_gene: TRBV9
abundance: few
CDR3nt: TGTGCCAGCAGCGTATTACAGGGGCCAGAGACCCAGTACTTC
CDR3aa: CASSVLQGPETQYF

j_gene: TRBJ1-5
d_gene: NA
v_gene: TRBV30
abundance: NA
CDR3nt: TGTGCCTGGGGGGAAGGGTGGGGCAATCAGCCCCAGCATTTT
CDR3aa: CAWGEGWGNQPQHF

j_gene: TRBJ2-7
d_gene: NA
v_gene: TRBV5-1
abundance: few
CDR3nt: TGCGCCAGCAGCCCCCAAGTTGGCGGCTCCTACGAGCAGTACTTC
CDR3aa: CASSPQVGGSYEQYF

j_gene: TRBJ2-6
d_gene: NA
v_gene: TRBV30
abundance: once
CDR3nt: TGTGCCTGGAGTGTAACAGGGTGGGGCTCTGGGGCCAACGTCCTGACTTTC
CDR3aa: CAWSVTGWGSGANVLTF

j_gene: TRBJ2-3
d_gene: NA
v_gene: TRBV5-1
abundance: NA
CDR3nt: TGCGCCAGCGTCGGTAGCACAGATACGCAGTATTTT
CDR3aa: CASVGSTDTQYF

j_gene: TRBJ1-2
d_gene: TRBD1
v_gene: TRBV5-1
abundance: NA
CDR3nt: TGCGCCAGCAGCTTAACATGGGACAGGGTTTCTAACTATGGCTACACCTTC
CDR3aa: CASSLTWDRVSNYGYTF

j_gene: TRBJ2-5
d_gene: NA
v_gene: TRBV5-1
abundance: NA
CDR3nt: TGCGCCAGCAGCTTGGTAGGGACAATAGAGACCCAGTACTTC
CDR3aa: CASSLVGTIETQYF

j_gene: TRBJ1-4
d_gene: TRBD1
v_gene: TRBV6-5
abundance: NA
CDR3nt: TGTGCCAGCACCTCGAGGCAGGGGGACGAAAAACTGTTTTTT
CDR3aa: CASTSRQGDEKLFF

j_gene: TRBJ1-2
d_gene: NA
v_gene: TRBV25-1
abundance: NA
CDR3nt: TGTGCCAGCAGTCCGGGGGCGTGGGACTACACCTTC
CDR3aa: CASSPGAWDYTF

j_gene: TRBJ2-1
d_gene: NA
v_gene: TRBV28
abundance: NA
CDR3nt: TGTGCCAGCAGTCAGGGGATAGGAGGGTACAATGAGCAGTTCTTC
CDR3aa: CASSQGIGGYNEQFF

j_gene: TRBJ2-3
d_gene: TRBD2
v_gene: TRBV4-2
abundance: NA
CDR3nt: TGTGCCAGCAGCCAGGAAACTTACCGCTCTGGACTAGCGGGAGGGGCGCAGTATTTT
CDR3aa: CASSQETYRSGLAGGAQYF

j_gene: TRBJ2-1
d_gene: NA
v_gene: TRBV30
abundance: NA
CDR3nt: TGTGCCTGGAGAGCTACCAATGAGCAGTTCTTC
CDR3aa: CAWRATNEQFF

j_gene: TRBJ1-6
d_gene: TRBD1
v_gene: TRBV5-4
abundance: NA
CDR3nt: TGTGCCAGCAGCTTGGGGACAGGGCTCTCACCCCTCCACTTT
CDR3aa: CASSLGTGLSPLHF

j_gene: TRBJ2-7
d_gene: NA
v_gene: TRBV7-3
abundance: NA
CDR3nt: TGTGCCAGCAGCTTAAGTGGAGGGGTTGACTACGAGCAGTACTTC
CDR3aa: CASSLSGGVDYEQYF

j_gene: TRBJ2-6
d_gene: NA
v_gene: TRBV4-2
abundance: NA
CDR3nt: TGTGCCAGCAGCCAAGATCAAAGGAGCTCTGGGGCCAACGTCCTGACTTTC
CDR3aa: CASSQDQRSSGANVLTF

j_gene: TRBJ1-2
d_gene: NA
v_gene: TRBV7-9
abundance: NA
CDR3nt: TGTGCCAGCAGCTGGACAACGTATGGCTACACCTTC
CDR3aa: CASSWTTYGYTF

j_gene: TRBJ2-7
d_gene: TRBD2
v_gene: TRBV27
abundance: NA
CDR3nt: TGTGCCAGCAGTTTGTGGCGGGAGTTCGAGCAGTACTTC
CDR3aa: CASSLWREFEQYF

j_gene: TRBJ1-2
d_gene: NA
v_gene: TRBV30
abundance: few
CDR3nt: TGTGCCTGGAGTGTAAGAGGGCCCACTTATGGCTACACCTTC
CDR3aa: CAWSVRGPTYGYTF

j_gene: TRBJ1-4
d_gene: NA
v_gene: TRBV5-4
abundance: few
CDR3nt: TGTGCCAGCAGCTTGGGCTTCGGCAGGACCGGCGGTGAAAAACTGTTTTTT
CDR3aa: CASSLGFGRTGGEKLFF

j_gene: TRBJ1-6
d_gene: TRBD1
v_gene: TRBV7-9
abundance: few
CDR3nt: TGTGCCAGCACCACCGGGACAGATAATTCACCCCTCCACTTT
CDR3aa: CASTTGTDNSPLHF

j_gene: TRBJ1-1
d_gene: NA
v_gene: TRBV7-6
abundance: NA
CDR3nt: TGTGCCAGCAGCTTAGAAGCAGTCACTGAAGCTTTCTTT
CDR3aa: CASSLEAVTEAFF

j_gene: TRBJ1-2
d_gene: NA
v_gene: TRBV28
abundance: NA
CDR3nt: TGTGCCAGCAGTGGGGGGGTTGGCTATGGCTACACCTTC
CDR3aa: CASSGGVGYGYTF

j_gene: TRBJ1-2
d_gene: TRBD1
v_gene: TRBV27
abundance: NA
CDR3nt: TGTGCCAGCAATCCACAGGGGGCAGGTGGCTACACCTTC
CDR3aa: CASNPQGAGGYTF

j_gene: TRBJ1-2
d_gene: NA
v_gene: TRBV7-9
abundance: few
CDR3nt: TGTGCCAGCAGCTTAGGCAGCGATTCATCCTATGGCTACACCTTC
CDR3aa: CASSLGSDSSYGYTF

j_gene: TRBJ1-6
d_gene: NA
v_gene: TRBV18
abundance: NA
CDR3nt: TGTGCCAGCTCACCGCCGGGACTAGAGGACTCACCCCTCCACTTT
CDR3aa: CASSPPGLEDSPLHF

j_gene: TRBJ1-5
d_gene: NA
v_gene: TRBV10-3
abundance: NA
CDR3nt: TGTGCCATCAGCCTACAGGGATATCAGCCCCAGCATTTT
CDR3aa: CAISLQGYQPQHF

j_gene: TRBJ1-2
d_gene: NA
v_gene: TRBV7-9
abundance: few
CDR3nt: TGTGCCAGCAGCTCCCAGGATGGTACCAGTCGAGCCCTTTATGGCTACACCTTC
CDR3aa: CASSSQDGTSRALYGYTF

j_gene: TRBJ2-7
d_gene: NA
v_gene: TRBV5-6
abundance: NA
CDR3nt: TGTGCCAGCAGCTTGGTGGGCAGCTCCTACGAGCAGTACTTC
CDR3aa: CASSLVGSSYEQYF

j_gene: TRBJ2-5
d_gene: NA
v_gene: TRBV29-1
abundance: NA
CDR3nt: TGCAGCGTTGAAGATCTGGGGCAGGGATTCGTTCAAGAGACCCAGTACTTC
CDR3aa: CSVEDLGQGFVQETQYF

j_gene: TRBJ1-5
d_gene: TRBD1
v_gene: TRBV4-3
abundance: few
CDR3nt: TGCGCCAGCAGCCTTTGGGAGGGGGCAGGACAGCCCCAGCATTTT
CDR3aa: CASSLWEGAGQPQHF

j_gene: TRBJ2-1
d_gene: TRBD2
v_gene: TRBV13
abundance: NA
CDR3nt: TGTGCCAGCCAGACTAGCGGGGGATCCTACAATGAGCAGTTCTTC
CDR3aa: CASQTSGGSYNEQFF